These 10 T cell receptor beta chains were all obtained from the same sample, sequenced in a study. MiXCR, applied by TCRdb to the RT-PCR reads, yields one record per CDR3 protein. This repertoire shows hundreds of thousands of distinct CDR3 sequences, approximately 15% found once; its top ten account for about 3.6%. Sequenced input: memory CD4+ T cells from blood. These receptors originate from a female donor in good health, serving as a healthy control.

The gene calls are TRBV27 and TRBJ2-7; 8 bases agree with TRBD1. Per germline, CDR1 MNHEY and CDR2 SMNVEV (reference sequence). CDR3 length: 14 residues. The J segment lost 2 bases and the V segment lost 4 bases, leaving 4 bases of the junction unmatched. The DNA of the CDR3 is TGTGCCAGCAGTTACCGGGACAGGCCCTACGAGCAGTACTTC. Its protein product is CASSYRDRPYEQYF.

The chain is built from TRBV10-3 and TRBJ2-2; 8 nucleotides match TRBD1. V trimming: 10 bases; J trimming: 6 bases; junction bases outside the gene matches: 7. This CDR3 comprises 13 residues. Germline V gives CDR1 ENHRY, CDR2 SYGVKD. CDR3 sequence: CATLDREAGELFF. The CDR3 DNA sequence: TGTGCCACGTTGGACAGGGAGGCCGGGGAGCTGTTTTTT.

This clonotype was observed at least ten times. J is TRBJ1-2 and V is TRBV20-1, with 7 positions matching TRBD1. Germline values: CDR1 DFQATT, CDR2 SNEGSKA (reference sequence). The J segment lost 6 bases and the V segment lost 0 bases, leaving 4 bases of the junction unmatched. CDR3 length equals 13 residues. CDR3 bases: TGCAGTGCTAGAGATATTACAGGGGATGGCTACACCTTC. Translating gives CSARDITGDGYTF.

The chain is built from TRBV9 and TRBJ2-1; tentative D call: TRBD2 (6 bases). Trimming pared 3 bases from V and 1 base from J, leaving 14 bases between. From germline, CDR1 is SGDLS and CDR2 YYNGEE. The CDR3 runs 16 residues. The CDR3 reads CASSARAGRSYNEQFF. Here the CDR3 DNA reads TGTGCCAGCAGCGCCAGGGCGGGACGGTCCTACAATGAGCAGTTCTTC.

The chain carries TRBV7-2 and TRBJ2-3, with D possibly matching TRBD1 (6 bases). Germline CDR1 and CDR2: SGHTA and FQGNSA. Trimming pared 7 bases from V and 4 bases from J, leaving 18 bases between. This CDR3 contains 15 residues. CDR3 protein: CASKPQGWSSDTQYF. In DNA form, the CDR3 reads TGTGCCAGCAAACCCCAGGGGTGGAGTTCAGATACGCAGTATTTT.

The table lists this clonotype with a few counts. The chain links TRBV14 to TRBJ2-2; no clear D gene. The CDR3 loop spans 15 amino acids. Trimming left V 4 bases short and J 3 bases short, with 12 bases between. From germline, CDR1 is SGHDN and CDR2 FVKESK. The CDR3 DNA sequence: TGTGCCAGCAGCCGATTCTCGACTGACACCGGGGAGCTGTTTTTT. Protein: CASSRFSTDTGELFF.

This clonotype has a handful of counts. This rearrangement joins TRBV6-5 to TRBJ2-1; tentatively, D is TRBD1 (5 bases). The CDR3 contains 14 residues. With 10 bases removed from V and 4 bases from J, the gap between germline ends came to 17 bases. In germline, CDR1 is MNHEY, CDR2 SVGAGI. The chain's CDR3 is CATARGAYYNEQFF. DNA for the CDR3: TGTGCCACGGCGCGTGGGGCGTATTACAATGAGCAGTTCTTC.

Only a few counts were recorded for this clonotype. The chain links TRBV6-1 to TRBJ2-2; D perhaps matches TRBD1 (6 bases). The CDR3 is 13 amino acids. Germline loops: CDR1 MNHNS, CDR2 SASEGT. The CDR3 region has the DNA TGTGGCGCGCAGGGGACGAACACCGGGGAGCTGTTTTTT. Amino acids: CGAQGTNTGELFF.

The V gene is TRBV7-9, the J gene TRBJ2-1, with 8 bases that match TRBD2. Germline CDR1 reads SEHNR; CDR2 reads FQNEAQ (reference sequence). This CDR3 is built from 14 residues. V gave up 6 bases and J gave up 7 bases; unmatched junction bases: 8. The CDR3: CASSPQREWNEQFF. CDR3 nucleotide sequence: TGTGCCAGCAGTCCCCAGCGGGAGTGGAATGAGCAGTTCTTC. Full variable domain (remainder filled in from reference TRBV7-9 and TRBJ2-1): DTGVSQNPRHKITKRGQNVTFRCDPISEHNRLYWYRQTLGQGPEFLTYFQNEAQLEKSRLLSDRFSAERPKGSFSTLEIQRTEQGDSAMYLCASSPQREWNEQFFGPGTRLTVL.

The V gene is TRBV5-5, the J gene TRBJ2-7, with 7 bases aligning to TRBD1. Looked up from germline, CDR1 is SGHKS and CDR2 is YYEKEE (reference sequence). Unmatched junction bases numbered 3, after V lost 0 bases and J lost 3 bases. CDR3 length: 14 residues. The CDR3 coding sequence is TGTGCCAGCAGCTTGGCGGGGACAGTCTACGAGCAGTACTTC. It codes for CASSLAGTVYEQYF. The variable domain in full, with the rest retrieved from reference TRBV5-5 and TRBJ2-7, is DAGVTQSPTHLIKTRGQQVTLRCSPISGHKSVSWYQQVLGQGPQFIFQYYEKEERGRGNFPDRFSARQFPNYSSELNVNALLLGDSALYLCASSLAGTVYEQYFGPGTRLTVT.